A single sample is the source of the 5 T cell receptor beta chains below, sequenced in a study of T cell repertoires in cytomegalovirus infection. No antigen has been assigned to these receptors. One entry per CDR3 protein results from TCRdb running MiXCR on the reads. The data show about 100,000 distinct CDR3 sequences, 35% to 50% seen once. Sequences were derived from CD8+ T cells from cultured PBMCs, sampled from culture after CMV antigen stimulation. Receptors originate from a human donor in good health (CMV status not recorded). Some clones in this sample may be carry-over from other donors' samples.

The chain carries TRBV27 and TRBJ1-2; tentative D call: TRBD1 (6 bases). Germline values: CDR1 MNHEY, CDR2 SMNVEV (reference sequence). Trimming took off 2 bases at V and 0 bases at J, with 13 bases between the two ends. This CDR3 is built from 16 residues. The CDR3 here is CASSLRGAAANYGYTF. The CDR3 bases are TGTGCCAGCAGTTTAAGGGGGGCAGCTGCTAACTATGGCTACACCTTC.

The chain has TRBV7-2 and TRBJ2-2; D is uncertain. V was shortened by 4 bases and J by 7 bases, with 10 bases between the two germline ends. Germline CDR1 is SGHTA and CDR2 is FQGNSA. The CDR3 totals 13 residues. The CDR3 sequence: CASSYSRSGELFF. As DNA, the CDR3 is TGTGCCAGCAGCTACAGTCGAAGCGGGGAGCTGTTTTTT.

This chain uses TRBV12-3 or TRBV12-4 with TRBJ2-7, with D maybe TRBD2 (5 bases). CDR3 length: 15 residues. Trimming shortened V by 6 bases and J by 0 bases, and 15 bases separated the two germline ends. The CDR3 region is CASSLGWESSYEQYF. DNA of the CDR3: TGTGCCAGCAGCCTCGGGTGGGAGAGCTCCTACGAGCAGTACTTC.

The rearrangement joins TRBV12-3 or TRBV12-4 to TRBJ2-2; 8 bases agree with TRBD1. The CDR3 loop spans 16 amino acids. The ends lost 3 bases at V and 4 bases at J; junction bases unmatched: 7. The CDR3 loop reads CASSFPGQVGTGELFF. The CDR3 DNA follows: TGTGCCAGCAGTTTCCCGGGACAGGTGGGCACCGGGGAGCTGTTTTTT.

This clonotype was recorded at least ten times. The chain couples TRBV6-5 to TRBJ1-1, with a possible D match to TRBD1 (5 bases). V shed 4 bases and J shed 0 bases, with 9 bases lying between them. The germline V gene encodes CDR1 MNHEY and CDR2 SVGAGI. The CDR3 runs 14 residues. This CDR3 is CASSFGTVNTEAFF. The CDR3 DNA sequence: TGTGCCAGCAGTTTCGGGACGGTGAACACTGAAGCTTTCTTT.